This T cell receptor (beta chain) stems from a study of OX40 agonist ivuxolimab in advanced cancers. Study details: Patients took ivuxolimab, an agonistic anti-OX40 (CD134) antibody.

Whole-study findings and limits: The study found among the lowest clonal expansion in partial responders at 0.1-3.0 mg/kg. CD8+ T cells showed, on average, more clonal expansion than CD4+ cells.

Produced via immunoSEQ multiplex PCR; TCRdb's table is partial and in-frame only. The sample gives roughly 28,000 clones, around three quarters of which show up once; roughly 15% is in the top ten. About this clone itself: Its target is not known. At the DNA level, this CDR3 is encoded by other sequences in the same sample as well.

The TCR sequence derives from an adult with an advanced solid tumor such as melanoma, head and neck, liver or kidney cancer. Sequenced material: CD4+ or CD8+ T cells sorted from blood, taken in a trial of the OX40 agonist ivuxolimab.

CDR3 nucleotide sequence: TGTGCCAGCAGCAGACAGGGAGGTTCGTACGAGCAGTACTTC. This sequence encodes CASSRQGGSYEQYF. The chain links TRBV5-4 to TRBJ2-7; weak D call: TRBD1 (7 bases). Germline CDR1 SGHNT, CDR2 YYREEE (reference sequence). V lost 4 bases and J lost 4, with 15 bases in between. The CDR3 is made up of 14 amino acids.